The 8 T cell receptor beta chains reported below all come from one sample, sequenced in a study of vaccination and CD4 T cells after COVID-19. These receptors' targets are unknown. An Oncomine TCR Beta short-read assay was used to sequence the DNA from cultured CD4+ T cells. TCRdb re-derived calls from the PCR reads in MiXCR, one entry per CDR3 protein. The sample lists roughly 8,700 distinct CDR3 sequences, 40% to 55% occurring once. As to treatment: approximately nine-day PBMC culture with coronavirus spike peptide pools or control peptides (ViraFEST assay). Before the COVID-19 pandemic (2011-2018), CD4+ T cells were obtained from the unexposed donor. Sequencing used CD4+ T cells from blood, cultured in vitro. These receptors all come from a human donor in good health.

The gene calls are TRBV19 and TRBJ1-1; no reliable D call. Trimming took off 6 bases at V and 5 bases at J, with 16 bases between the two ends. Germline values: CDR1 LNHDA, CDR2 SQIVND (reference sequence). There are 14 residues in the CDR3. The CDR3 DNA follows: TGTGCCAGTAGCCGGGAGGGATTGGGAACTGAAGCTTTCTTT. Its translation: CASSREGLGTEAFF.

This clonotype turned up a few times. V is TRBV19 and J is TRBJ1-5; D perhaps matches TRBD1 (5 bases). This CDR3 spans 12 amino acids. Germline assignment: CDR1 LNHDA and CDR2 SQIVND (reference sequence). V was cut by 5 bases and J by 15 bases, with 17 bases left in between. Here the CDR3 reads CASSGKGRRGHF. The CDR3 coding sequence is TGTGCCAGTAGTGGCAAGGGGCGAAGGGGGCATTTT.

The chain combines TRBV15 with TRBJ2-7; the match to TRBD2 covers 7 bases. CDR1 is LNHNV and CDR2 is YYDKDF in the germline V gene (reference sequence). Trimming took 8 bases from V and 2 from J; bases not matched to a gene: 15. CDR3 length: 16 residues. The CDR3 reads CATRSSLRDYAYEQYF. DNA for the CDR3: TGTGCCACCCGCTCTAGCCTGCGGGACTATGCCTACGAGCAGTACTTC.

There are a few counts of this clonotype. The rearrangement joins TRBV6-4 to TRBJ1-5; D gene unclear. V was shortened by 4 bases and J by 7 bases, with 11 bases between the two germline ends. The CDR3 covers 13 residues. CDR1 is MRHNA and CDR2 is SNTAGT in the germline V gene. The CDR3 loop is CASSVTKNQPQHF. CDR3 sequence (DNA): TGTGCCAGCAGTGTGACGAAAAACCAGCCCCAGCATTTT.

V usage is TRBV2 and J usage is TRBJ2-2; 8 bases fit TRBD2. This CDR3 has 15 amino acids. The germline CDR1 and CDR2 sequences are SNHLY and FYNNEI. J gave up 6 bases and V 5 bases, and 8 bases lay outside the gene matches. As DNA, the CDR3 is TGTGCCAGCAGTCGTATAGCGGGATGGGCCGGGGAGCTGTTTTTT. Its protein product is CASSRIAGWAGELFF.

This clonotype appeared a few times. The chain links TRBV20-1 to TRBJ1-1, with 7 bases that match TRBD1. The germline V gene has CDR1 DFQATT and CDR2 SNEGSKA (reference sequence). CDR3 length: 15 amino acids. Germline trimming cut 6 bases from V and 2 bases from J; bases unmatched to any gene: 12. The chain's CDR3 is CSAPRPGTANTEAFF. CDR3 DNA sequence: TGCAGTGCCCCTCGACCCGGGACAGCCAACACTGAAGCTTTCTTT.

The table lists this clonotype with a few counts. The CDR3 is CASIMDRGNTEAFF. The CDR3 DNA is TGTGCCAGCATCATGGACAGGGGGAACACTGAAGCTTTCTTT. The chain links TRBV2 to TRBJ1-1, with 9 bases that match TRBD1. With 7 bases clipped from V and 1 base from J, the junction kept 4 bases outside the gene matches. The V gene's germline CDR1 is SNHLY and CDR2 FYNNEI. The CDR3 spans 14 residues.

The V call is TRBV6-1, the J call TRBJ1-2, with a tentative D call TRBD1 (6 bases). Trimming took 6 bases from V and 2 from J, leaving 22 bases between them. CDR1 is MNHNS, CDR2 SASEGT, per germline. The CDR3 is made up of 17 amino acids. Here the CDR3 reads CASRRDSLGGANYGYTF. The DNA for the CDR3 is TGTGCCAGCAGAAGGGATAGTCTGGGGGGCGCGAACTATGGCTACACCTTC.